The rows below give T cell receptor beta chains drawn from one sample of a study of TIL therapy for anti-PD-1-resistant metastatic lung cancer. Assay: immunoSEQ multiplex PCR; the TCRdb copy retains only in-frame clones and omits some. The data contain 50,000 to 60,000 clones, just over 70% of them singletons. The specimen was tumor tissue, collected at baseline. The source of these receptors is a person aged 25 to 85 with non-small cell lung cancer. The CDR3 runs from the conserved cysteine through the conserved F or W. D genes are given only for firm matches. Some rows mark clone size as missing; the rest say once, few, many or name a class of expanded clone.

clone_size: NA; v_call: TRBV5-1; d_call: NA; j_call: TRBJ1-6; cdr3_nt: TGCGCCAGCAGCCCCGGGACGGGGGGGCATTCACCCCTCCACTTT; cdr3_aa: CASSPGTGGHSPLHF
clone_size: NA; v_call: TRBV6-5; d_call: NA; j_call: TRBJ2-1; cdr3_nt: TGTGCCAGCAGTAGGGACGACAGCTCCTACAATGAGCAGTTCTTC; cdr3_aa: CASSRDDSSYNEQFF
clone_size: NA; v_call: TRBV27; d_call: TRBD2; j_call: TRBJ2-7; cdr3_nt: TGTGCCAGCAGTTTACGAGGGACTAGCGGGAGCCCCTACGAGCAGTACTTC; cdr3_aa: CASSLRGTSGSPYEQYF
clone_size: NA; v_call: TRBV19; d_call: NA; j_call: TRBJ1-2; cdr3_nt: TGTGCCAGTTCCCTGGTGGTGGGAGATGGCTACACCTTC; cdr3_aa: CASSLVVGDGYTF
clone_size: NA; v_call: TRBV6-5; d_call: TRBD1; j_call: TRBJ1-1; cdr3_nt: TGTGCCAGCAGCATGGGACAGGGCGAAGCTTTCTTT; cdr3_aa: CASSMGQGEAFF
clone_size: NA; v_call: TRBV6-6; d_call: TRBD2; j_call: TRBJ2-5; cdr3_nt: TGTGCCAGCATCGCGACTAGCGGGGTAGAGACCCAGTACTTC; cdr3_aa: CASIATSGVETQYF
clone_size: NA; v_call: TRBV7-3; d_call: NA; j_call: TRBJ2-3; cdr3_nt: TGTGCCAGCAGCTTAATGGGCGGTACGCAGTATTTT; cdr3_aa: CASSLMGGTQYF
clone_size: NA; v_call: TRBV7-8; d_call: NA; j_call: TRBJ1-5; cdr3_nt: TGTGCCAGCAGCTTGACCCCGGACGGTCACCCCCAGCATTTT; cdr3_aa: CASSLTPDGHPQHF
clone_size: NA; v_call: TRBV27; d_call: NA; j_call: TRBJ2-1; cdr3_nt: TGTGCCAGCAGGCAGGGAGGCAGAGTCTCCTACAATGAGCAGTTCTTC; cdr3_aa: CASRQGGRVSYNEQFF
clone_size: NA; v_call: TRBV5-6; d_call: NA; j_call: TRBJ1-2; cdr3_nt: TGTGCCAGCAGCACGTGGCAGGGGCAGATCTATGGCTACACCTTC; cdr3_aa: CASSTWQGQIYGYTF
clone_size: few; v_call: TRBV5-6; d_call: TRBD1; j_call: TRBJ2-3; cdr3_nt: TGTGCCAGCAGCGGCCCGGGACAGGGGGTTGCAGATACGCAGTATTTT; cdr3_aa: CASSGPGQGVADTQYF
clone_size: NA; v_call: TRBV19; d_call: TRBD1; j_call: TRBJ1-2; cdr3_nt: TGTGCCAGTAGTTCGGGACAGGGACTTTATGGCTACACCTTC; cdr3_aa: CASSSGQGLYGYTF
clone_size: NA; v_call: TRBV5-1; d_call: NA; j_call: TRBJ2-3; cdr3_nt: TGCGCCAGCAGCGATGGGGGCCCCCTGGGTACGCAGTATTTT; cdr3_aa: CASSDGGPLGTQYF
clone_size: few; v_call: TRBV5-4; d_call: TRBD2; j_call: TRBJ2-7; cdr3_nt: TGTGCCAGCAGCGCGGGACTAGCGCTCGCGTCCGGCGAGCAGTACTTC; cdr3_aa: CASSAGLALASGEQYF
clone_size: NA; v_call: TRBV28; d_call: TRBD2; j_call: TRBJ2-7; cdr3_nt: TGTGCCAGCAGTAGTCCGGGCGGGAGGGTCTCCTACGAGCAGTACTTC; cdr3_aa: CASSSPGGRVSYEQYF
clone_size: NA; v_call: TRBV7-2; d_call: NA; j_call: TRBJ1-1; cdr3_nt: TGTGCCAGCAGATCCCCAGCCGGGACGGTGAACACTGAAGCTTTCTTT; cdr3_aa: CASRSPAGTVNTEAFF
clone_size: few; v_call: TRBV7-9; d_call: NA; j_call: TRBJ2-7; cdr3_nt: TGTGCCAGCAGCTTAGACGAGGAGTACGAGCAGTACTTC; cdr3_aa: CASSLDEEYEQYF
clone_size: NA; v_call: TRBV12-5; d_call: NA; j_call: TRBJ1-2; cdr3_nt: TGTGCTAGTGGTTTGGTCAGGGTCTTCGGTGGCTACACCTTC; cdr3_aa: CASGLVRVFGGYTF
clone_size: once; v_call: TRBV7-3; d_call: TRBD2; j_call: TRBJ2-3; cdr3_nt: TGTGCCAGCAGCTCCGGGGGGTCGGGTACGCAGTATTTT; cdr3_aa: CASSSGGSGTQYF
clone_size: NA; v_call: TRBV6-6; d_call: NA; j_call: TRBJ2-7; cdr3_nt: TGTGCCAGCAGTAACCGACAGGGTCTAGCGTACGAGCAGTACTTC; cdr3_aa: CASSNRQGLAYEQYF
clone_size: NA; v_call: TRBV5-1; d_call: NA; j_call: TRBJ2-7; cdr3_nt: TGCGCCAGCAGCCAAAGCCGGGAGACCTACGAGCAGTACTTC; cdr3_aa: CASSQSRETYEQYF
clone_size: NA; v_call: TRBV5-1; d_call: TRBD1; j_call: TRBJ2-1; cdr3_nt: TGCGCCAGCAGCTTCTCCGGGACAGACCTTTACAATGAGCAGTTCTTC; cdr3_aa: CASSFSGTDLYNEQFF
clone_size: NA; v_call: TRBV5-4; d_call: TRBD2; j_call: TRBJ2-1; cdr3_nt: TGTGCCAGCAGCTTGGGGGGGACTACATACAATGAGCAGTTCTTC; cdr3_aa: CASSLGGTTYNEQFF
clone_size: few; v_call: TRBV30; d_call: NA; j_call: TRBJ1-2; cdr3_nt: TGTGCCTGGAGCGATCACGGGGGGCCCTATGGCTACACCTTC; cdr3_aa: CAWSDHGGPYGYTF
clone_size: NA; v_call: TRBV5-4; d_call: NA; j_call: TRBJ2-3; cdr3_nt: TGTGCCAGCAGCTCCCCAGGCTCGCGCACAGATACGCAGTATTTT; cdr3_aa: CASSSPGSRTDTQYF
clone_size: NA; v_call: TRBV25-1; d_call: TRBD2; j_call: TRBJ2-3; cdr3_nt: TGTGCCAGCAGTGACGATATGGGGACTAGCTCGAATACGCAGTATTTT; cdr3_aa: CASSDDMGTSSNTQYF
clone_size: once; v_call: TRBV29-1; d_call: NA; j_call: TRBJ2-1; cdr3_nt: TGCAGCGTTGATCGCCAGGGGCTTGGGGGTGAGCAGTTCTTC; cdr3_aa: CSVDRQGLGGEQFF
clone_size: NA; v_call: TRBV29-1; d_call: NA; j_call: TRBJ1-5; cdr3_nt: TGCAGCGTTGCCCCGACCGTCAATCAGCCCCAGCATTTT; cdr3_aa: CSVAPTVNQPQHF
clone_size: NA; v_call: TRBV1; d_call: NA; j_call: TRBJ2-3; cdr3_nt: TGCACCAGCAGCCAAGTAAAGGGACTAGCGGGGGGGAATACTAGCACAGATACGCAGTATTTT; cdr3_aa: CTSSQVKGLAGGNTSTDTQYF